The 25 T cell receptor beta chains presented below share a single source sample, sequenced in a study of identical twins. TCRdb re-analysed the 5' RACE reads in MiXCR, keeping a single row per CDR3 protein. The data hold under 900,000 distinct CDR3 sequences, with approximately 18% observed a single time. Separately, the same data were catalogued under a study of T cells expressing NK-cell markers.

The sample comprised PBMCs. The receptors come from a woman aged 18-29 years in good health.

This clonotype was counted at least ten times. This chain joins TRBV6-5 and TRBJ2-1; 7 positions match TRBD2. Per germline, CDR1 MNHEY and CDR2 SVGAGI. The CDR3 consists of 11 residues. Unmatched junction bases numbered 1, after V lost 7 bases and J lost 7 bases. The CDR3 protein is CASIGGNEQFF. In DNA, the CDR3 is TGTGCCAGCATCGGGGGGAATGAGCAGTTCTTC.

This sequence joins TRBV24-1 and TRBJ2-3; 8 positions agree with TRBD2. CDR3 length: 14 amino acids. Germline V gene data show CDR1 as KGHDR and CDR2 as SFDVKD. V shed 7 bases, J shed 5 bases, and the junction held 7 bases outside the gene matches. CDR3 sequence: CATSGAGGVDTQYF. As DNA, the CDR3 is TGTGCCACCAGCGGGGCGGGAGGCGTAGATACGCAGTATTTT.

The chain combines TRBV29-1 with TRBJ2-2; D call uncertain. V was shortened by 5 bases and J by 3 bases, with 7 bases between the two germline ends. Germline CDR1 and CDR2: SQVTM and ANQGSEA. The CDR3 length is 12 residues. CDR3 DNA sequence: TGCAGCGTTCGACGGGACACCGGGGAGCTGTTTTTT. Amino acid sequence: CSVRRDTGELFF.

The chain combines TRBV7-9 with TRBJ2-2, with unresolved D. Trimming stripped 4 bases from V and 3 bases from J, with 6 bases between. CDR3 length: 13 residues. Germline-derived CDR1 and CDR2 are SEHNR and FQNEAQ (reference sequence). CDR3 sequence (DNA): TGTGCCAGCAGCTCGCAAGACACCGGGGAGCTGTTTTTT. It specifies CASSSQDTGELFF.

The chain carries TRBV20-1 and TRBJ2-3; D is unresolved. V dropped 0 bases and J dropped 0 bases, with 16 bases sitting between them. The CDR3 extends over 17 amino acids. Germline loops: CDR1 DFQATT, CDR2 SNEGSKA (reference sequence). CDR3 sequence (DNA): TGCAGTGCTAGAGATGCCCCAGACACCGATAGCACAGATACGCAGTATTTT. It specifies CSARDAPDTDSTDTQYF.

The CDR3 DNA reads as TGCGCCAGCAGCTTGGGGTATTCTAGCGGGGGAATCAATGAGCAGTTCTTC. Protein product: CASSLGYSSGGINEQFF. The genes are TRBV5-1 and TRBJ2-1; 10 bases line up with TRBD2. Germline CDR1 and CDR2: SGHRS and YFSETQ. The CDR3 is 17 residues long. Losses at the gene ends were 0 bases for V and 6 bases for J; bases not matched to a gene: 9.

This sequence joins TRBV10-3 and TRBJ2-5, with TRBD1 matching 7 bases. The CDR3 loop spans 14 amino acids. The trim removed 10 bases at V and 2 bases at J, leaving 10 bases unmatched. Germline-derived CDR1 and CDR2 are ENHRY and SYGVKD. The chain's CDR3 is CATRDSKLQETQYF. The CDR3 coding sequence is TGTGCCACCAGGGACAGCAAACTACAAGAGACCCAGTACTTC.

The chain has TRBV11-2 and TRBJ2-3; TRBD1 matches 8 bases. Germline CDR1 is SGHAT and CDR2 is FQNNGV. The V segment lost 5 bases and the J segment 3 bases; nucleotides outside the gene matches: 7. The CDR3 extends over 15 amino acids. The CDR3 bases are TGTGCCAGCAGCCCCAGGGGGCTACAGACAGATACGCAGTATTTT. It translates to CASSPRGLQTDTQYF.

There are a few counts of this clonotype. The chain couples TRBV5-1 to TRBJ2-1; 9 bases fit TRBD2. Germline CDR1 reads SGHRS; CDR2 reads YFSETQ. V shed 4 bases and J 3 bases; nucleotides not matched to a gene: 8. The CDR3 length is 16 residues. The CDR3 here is CASSPGLANGYNEQFF. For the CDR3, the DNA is TGCGCCAGCAGCCCCGGACTAGCGAACGGCTACAATGAGCAGTTCTTC.

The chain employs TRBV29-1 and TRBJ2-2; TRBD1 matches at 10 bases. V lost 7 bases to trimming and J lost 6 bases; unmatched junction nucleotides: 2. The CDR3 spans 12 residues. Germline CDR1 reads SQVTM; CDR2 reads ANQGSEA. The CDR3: CSGQGASGELFF. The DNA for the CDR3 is TGCAGCGGACAGGGGGCGTCCGGGGAGCTGTTTTTT.

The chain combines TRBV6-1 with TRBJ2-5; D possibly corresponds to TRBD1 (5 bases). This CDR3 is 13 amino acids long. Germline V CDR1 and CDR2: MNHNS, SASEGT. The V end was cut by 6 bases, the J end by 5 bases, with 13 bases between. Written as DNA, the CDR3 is TGTGCCAGCAGGATAGGACAAGTTGAGACCCAGTACTTC. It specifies CASRIGQVETQYF.

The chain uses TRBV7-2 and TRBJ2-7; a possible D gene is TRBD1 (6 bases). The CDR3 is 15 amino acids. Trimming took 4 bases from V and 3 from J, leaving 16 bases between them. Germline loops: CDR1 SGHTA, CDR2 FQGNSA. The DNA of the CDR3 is TGTGCCAGCAGCTGGGATGGGGGCGGATACTACGAGCAGTACTTC. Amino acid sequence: CASSWDGGGYYEQYF. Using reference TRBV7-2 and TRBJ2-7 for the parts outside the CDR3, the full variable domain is GAGVSQSPSNKVTEKGKDVELRCDPISGHTALYWYRQSLGQGLEFLIYFQGNSAPDKSGLPSDRFSAERTGGSVSTLTIQRTQQEDSAVYLCASSWDGGGYYEQYFGPGTRLTVT.

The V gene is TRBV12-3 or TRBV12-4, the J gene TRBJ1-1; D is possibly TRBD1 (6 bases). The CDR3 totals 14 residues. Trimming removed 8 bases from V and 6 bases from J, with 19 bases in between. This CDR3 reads CASGNRESRAEAFF. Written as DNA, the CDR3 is TGTGCCAGCGGGAACAGGGAGAGTAGGGCTGAAGCTTTCTTT.

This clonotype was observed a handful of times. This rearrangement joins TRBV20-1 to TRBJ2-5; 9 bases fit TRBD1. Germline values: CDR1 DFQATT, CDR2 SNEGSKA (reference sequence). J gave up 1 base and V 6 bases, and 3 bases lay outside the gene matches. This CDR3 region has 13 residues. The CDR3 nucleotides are TGCAGTGCCCAGACAGGGGGCCAAGAGACCCAGTACTTC. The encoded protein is CSAQTGGQETQYF.

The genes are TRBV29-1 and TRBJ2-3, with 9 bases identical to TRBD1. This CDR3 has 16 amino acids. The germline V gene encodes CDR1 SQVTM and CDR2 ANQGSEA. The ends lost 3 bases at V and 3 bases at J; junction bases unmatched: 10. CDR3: CSVDGGTGKATDTQYF. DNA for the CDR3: TGCAGCGTTGATGGGGGGACAGGGAAGGCGACAGATACGCAGTATTTT.

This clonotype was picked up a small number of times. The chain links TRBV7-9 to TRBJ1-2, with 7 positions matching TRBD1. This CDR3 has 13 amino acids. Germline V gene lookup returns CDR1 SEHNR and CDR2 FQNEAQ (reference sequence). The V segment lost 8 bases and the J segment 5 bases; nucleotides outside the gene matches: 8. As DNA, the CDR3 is TGTGCCAGCTTAGGGGGACAGACATATGGCTACACCTTC. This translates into CASLGGQTYGYTF.

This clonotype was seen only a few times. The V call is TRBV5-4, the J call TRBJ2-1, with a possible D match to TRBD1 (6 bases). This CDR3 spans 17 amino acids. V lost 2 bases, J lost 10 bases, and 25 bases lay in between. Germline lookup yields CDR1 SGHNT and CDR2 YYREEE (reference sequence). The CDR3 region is CASSFSSFGTFSSEQFF. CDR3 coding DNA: TGTGCCAGCAGCTTCTCCTCCTTTGGGACATTTTCCTCCGAGCAGTTCTTC.

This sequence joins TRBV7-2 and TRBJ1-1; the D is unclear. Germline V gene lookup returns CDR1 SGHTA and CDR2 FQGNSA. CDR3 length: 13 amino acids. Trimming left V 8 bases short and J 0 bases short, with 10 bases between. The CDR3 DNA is TGTGCCAGCTTGGCGTCTCTGAACACTGAAGCTTTCTTT. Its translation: CASLASLNTEAFF.

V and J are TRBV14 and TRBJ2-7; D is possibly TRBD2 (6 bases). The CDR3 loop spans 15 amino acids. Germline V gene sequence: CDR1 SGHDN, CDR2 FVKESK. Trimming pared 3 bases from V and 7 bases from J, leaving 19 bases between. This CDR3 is CASSHGGRSSWEQYF. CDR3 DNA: TGTGCCAGCAGCCATGGAGGGAGATCCTCGTGGGAGCAGTACTTC.

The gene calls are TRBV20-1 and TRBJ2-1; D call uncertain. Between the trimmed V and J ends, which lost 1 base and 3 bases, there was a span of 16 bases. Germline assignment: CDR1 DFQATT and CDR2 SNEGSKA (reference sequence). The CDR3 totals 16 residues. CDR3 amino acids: CSARGRRGTSYNEQFF. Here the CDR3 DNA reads TGCAGTGCTAGAGGCCGTAGAGGAACAAGCTACAATGAGCAGTTCTTC.

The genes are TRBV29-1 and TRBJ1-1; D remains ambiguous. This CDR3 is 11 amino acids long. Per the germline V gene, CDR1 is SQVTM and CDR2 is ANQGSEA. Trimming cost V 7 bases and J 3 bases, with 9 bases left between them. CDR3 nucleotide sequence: TGCAGCGGCCTTACAGACACTGAAGCTTTCTTT. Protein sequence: CSGLTDTEAFF.

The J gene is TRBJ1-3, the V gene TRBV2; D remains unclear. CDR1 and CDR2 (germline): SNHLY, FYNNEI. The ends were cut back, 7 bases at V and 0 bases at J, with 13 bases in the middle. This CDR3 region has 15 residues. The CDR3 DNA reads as TGTGCCAGCACGCCTCGGGAGAGCTCTGGAAACACCATATATTTT. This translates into CASTPRESSGNTIYF. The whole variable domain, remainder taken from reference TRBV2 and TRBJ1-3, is EPEVTQTPSHQVTQMGQEVILRCVPISNHLYFYWYRQILGQKVEFLVSFYNNEISEKSEIFDDQFSVERPDGSNFTLKIRSTKLEDSAMYFCASTPRESSGNTIYFGEGSWLTVV.

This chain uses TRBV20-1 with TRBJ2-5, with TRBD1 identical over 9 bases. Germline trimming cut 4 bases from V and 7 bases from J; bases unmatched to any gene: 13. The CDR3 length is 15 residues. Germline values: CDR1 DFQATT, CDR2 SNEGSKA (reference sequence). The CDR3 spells CSAKALQGAGRTQYF. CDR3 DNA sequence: TGCAGTGCTAAAGCTCTACAGGGGGCGGGTAGGACCCAGTACTTC.

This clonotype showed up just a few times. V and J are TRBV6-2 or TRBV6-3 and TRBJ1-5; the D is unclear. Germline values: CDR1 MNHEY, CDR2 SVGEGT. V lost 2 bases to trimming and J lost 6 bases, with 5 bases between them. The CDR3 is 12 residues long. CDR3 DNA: TGTGCCAGCAGTTACGACGGTCAGCCCCAGCATTTT. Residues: CASSYDGQPQHF.

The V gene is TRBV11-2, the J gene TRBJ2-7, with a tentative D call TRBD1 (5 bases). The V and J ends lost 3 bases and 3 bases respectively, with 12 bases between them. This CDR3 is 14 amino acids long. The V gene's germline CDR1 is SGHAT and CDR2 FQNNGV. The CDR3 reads CASSFAQVDYEQYF. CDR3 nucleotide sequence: TGTGCCAGCAGCTTTGCACAGGTCGACTACGAGCAGTACTTC.